Each of the 5 T cell receptor beta chains below was sequenced from the same sample in a study of cytomegalovirus exposure and HLA in healthy donors. The primer mix had 60 Vbeta and 13 Jbeta primers. The repertoire was sequenced with immunoSEQ multiplex PCR; TCRdb's copy has only in-frame clones and lacks some. The sample totals around 30,000 clones; its top ten clones hold over 0.55%. The sequencing input was PBMCs. Every receptor here comes from a man aged 30 to 45 in good health and CMV-seronegative.

The genes are TRBV21-1 and TRBJ1-3; whether TRBD1, the table's D call, matches the DNA was not checked. TRBV21-1 is a known pseudogene. The length of the CDR3 is 15 residues. CDR3 DNA sequence: TGTGCCAGCAGCAAAACCCAGGGATCCGGAAACACCATATATTTT. Its protein product is CASSKTQGSGNTIYF.

This rearrangement joins TRBV11-2 to TRBJ2-4; 7 positions agree with TRBD2. V lost 5 bases to trimming and J lost 0 bases; unmatched junction nucleotides: 16. The CDR3 runs 19 residues. Looked up from germline, CDR1 is SGHAT and CDR2 is FQNNGV. CDR3 sequence (DNA): TGTGCCAGCAGCCGGGCGTCCCGGGGGGTCCTATTAGCCAAAAACATTCAGTACTTC. Translated, it gives CASSRASRGVLLAKNIQYF.

The V and J genes are TRBV14 and TRBJ2-5, with 13 positions matching TRBD2. Trimming at V came to 4 bases and at J to 4 bases, leaving 3 bases not matched to a gene. The CDR3 sequence is 15 residues long. CDR1 SGHDN and CDR2 FVKESK come from the germline V gene. CDR3 sequence reads: CASSPRLAGGETQYF. CDR3 sequence (DNA): TGTGCCAGCAGCCCCCGACTAGCGGGGGGAGAGACCCAGTACTTC.

The rearrangement joins TRBV4-2 to TRBJ2-7; D is perhaps TRBD1 (6 bases). The V gene lost 2 bases and the J gene lost 2 bases, with 16 bases spanning the gap. The CDR3 sequence is 16 residues long. Per germline, CDR1 LGHNA and CDR2 YNFKEQ. The CDR3 DNA reads TGTGCCAGCAGCCAAACCGGGACACTGATCGCCTACGAGCAGTACTTC. Translated, it gives CASSQTGTLIAYEQYF.

The rearrangement uses TRBV25-1 and TRBJ2-3; 14 bases are a match to TRBD2. The V and J ends lost 4 bases and 5 bases, in that order; junction bases with no gene match: 8. The CDR3 totals 17 residues. Germline assignment: CDR1 MGHDK and CDR2 SYGVNS. The CDR3 region has the DNA TGTGCCAGCAGTGGGAGGACTAGCGGGGGGTCCTTAGATACGCAGTATTTT. Amino acid sequence: CASSGRTSGGSLDTQYF.